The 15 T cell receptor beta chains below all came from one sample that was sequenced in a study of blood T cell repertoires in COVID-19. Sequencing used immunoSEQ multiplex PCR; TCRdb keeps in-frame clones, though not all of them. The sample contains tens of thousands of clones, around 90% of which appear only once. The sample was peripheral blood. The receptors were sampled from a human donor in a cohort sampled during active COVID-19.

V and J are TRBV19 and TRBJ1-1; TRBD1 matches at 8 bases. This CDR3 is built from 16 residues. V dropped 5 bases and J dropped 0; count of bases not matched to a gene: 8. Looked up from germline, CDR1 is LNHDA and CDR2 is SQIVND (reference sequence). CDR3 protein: CASSAPGQAMNTEAFF. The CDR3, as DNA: TGTGCCAGTAGTGCACCGGGACAGGCTATGAACACTGAAGCTTTCTTT.

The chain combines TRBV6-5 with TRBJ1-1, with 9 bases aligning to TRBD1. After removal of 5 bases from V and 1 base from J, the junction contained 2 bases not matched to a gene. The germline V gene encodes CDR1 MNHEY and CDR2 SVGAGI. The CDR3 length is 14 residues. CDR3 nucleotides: TGTGCCAGCAGTAGGGACAGGGCGAACACTGAAGCTTTCTTT. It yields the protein CASSRDRANTEAFF.

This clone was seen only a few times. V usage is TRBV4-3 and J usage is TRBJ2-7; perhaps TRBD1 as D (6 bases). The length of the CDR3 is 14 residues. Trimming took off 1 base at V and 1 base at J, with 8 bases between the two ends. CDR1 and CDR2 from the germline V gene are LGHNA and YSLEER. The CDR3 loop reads CASSQGTASYEQYF. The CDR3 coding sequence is TGCGCCAGCAGCCAAGGGACAGCGTCCTACGAGCAGTACTTC.

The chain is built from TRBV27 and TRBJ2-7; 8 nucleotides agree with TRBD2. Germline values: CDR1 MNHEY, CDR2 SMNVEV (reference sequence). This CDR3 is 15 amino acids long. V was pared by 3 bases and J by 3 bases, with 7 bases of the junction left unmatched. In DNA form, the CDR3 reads TGTGCCAGCAGTTTTACCCCCGGGGGGGACTACGAGCAGTACTTC. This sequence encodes CASSFTPGGDYEQYF.

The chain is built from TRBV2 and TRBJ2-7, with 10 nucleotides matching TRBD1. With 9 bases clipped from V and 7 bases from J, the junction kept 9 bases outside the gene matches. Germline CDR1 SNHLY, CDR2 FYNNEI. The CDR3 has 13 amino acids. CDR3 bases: TGTGCCAGGTGGGGACAGGGGAAAGGAGAGCAGTACTTC. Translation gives CARWGQGKGEQYF.

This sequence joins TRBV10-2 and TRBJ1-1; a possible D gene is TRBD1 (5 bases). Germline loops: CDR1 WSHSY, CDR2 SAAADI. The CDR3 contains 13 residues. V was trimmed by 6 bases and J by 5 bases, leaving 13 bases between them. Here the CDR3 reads CASRRYSGTEAFF. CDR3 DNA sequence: TGCGCCAGCAGACGGTACTCAGGGACTGAAGCTTTCTTT.

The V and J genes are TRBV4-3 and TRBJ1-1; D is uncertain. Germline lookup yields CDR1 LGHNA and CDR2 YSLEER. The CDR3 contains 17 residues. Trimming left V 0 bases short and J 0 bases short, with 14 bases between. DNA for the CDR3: TGCGCCAGCAGCCAAGACAAAGCTAACCTACTGAACACTGAAGCTTTCTTT. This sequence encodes CASSQDKANLLNTEAFF.

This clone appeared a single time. CDR3: CASKGGALNYGYTF. In nucleotides, the CDR3 is TGTGCCAGCAAAGGGGGGGCTCTTAACTATGGCTACACCTTC. The chain is built from TRBV7-9 and TRBJ1-2; possible D gene TRBD1, 6 bases. V lost 7 bases, J lost 1 base, and 13 bases lay in between. There are 14 residues in the CDR3. Germline CDR1 and CDR2: SEHNR and FQNEAQ (reference sequence).

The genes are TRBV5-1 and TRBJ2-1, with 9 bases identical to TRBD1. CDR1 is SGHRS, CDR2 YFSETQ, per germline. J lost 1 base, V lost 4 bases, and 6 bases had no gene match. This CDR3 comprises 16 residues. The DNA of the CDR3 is TGCGCCAGCAGCCCACCGACAGGGGGATCCTACAATGAGCAGTTCTTC. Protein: CASSPPTGGSYNEQFF.

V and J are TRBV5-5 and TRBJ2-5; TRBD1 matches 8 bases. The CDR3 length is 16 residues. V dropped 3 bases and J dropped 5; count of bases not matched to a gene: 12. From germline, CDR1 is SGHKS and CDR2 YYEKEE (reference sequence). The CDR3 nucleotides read TGTGCCAGCAGCTGGGGACAGGCGCCGTCGGGGGAGACCCAGTACTTC. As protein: CASSWGQAPSGETQYF.

CDR3 loop: CASSQVRGPSVDEQYF. The CDR3 DNA is TGTGCCAGCAGCCAAGTCAGGGGTCCCTCGGTAGACGAGCAGTACTTC. The genes are TRBV11-2 and TRBJ2-7, with D perhaps matching TRBD1 (6 bases). Germline loops: CDR1 SGHAT, CDR2 FQNNGV. The germline V and J ends were trimmed by 5 bases and 5 bases, with 22 bases remaining between them. The CDR3 loop spans 16 amino acids. Variable domain in full (rest from reference TRBV11-2 and TRBJ2-7): EAGVAQSPRYKIIEKRQSVAFWCNPISGHATLYWYQQILGQGPKLLIQFQNNGVVDDSQLPKDRFSAERLKGVDSTLKIQPAKLEDSAVYLCASSQVRGPSVDEQYFGPGTRLTVT.

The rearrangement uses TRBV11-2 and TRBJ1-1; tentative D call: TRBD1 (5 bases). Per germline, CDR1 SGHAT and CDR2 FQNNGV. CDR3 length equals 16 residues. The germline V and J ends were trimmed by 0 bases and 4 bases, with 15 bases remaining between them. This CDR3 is CASSLEGWGRGTEAFF. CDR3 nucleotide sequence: TGTGCCAGCAGCTTAGAGGGCTGGGGCCGTGGCACTGAAGCTTTCTTT. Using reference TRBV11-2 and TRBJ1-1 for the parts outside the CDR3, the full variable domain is EAGVAQSPRYKIIEKRQSVAFWCNPISGHATLYWYQQILGQGPKLLIQFQNNGVVDDSQLPKDRFSAERLKGVDSTLKIQPAKLEDSAVYLCASSLEGWGRGTEAFFGQGTRLTVV.

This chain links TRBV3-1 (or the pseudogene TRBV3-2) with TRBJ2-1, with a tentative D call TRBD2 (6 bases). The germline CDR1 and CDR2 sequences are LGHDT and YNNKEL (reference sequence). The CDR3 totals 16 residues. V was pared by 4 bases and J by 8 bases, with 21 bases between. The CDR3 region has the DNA TGTGCCAGCAGCCTTCTAGGGACTGTCTTCATCCATGAGCAGTTCTTC. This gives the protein CASSLLGTVFIHEQFF.

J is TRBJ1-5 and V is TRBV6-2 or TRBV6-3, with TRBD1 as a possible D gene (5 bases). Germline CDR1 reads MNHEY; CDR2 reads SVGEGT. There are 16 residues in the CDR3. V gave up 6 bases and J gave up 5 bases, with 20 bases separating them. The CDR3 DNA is TGTGCCAGCAGACCTCCGACGGATAGCAGGGATCAGCCCCAGCATTTT. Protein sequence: CASRPPTDSRDQPQHF.

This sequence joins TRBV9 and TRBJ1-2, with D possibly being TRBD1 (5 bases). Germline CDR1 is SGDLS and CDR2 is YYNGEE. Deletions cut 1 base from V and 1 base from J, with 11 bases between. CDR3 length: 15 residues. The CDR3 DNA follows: TGTGCCAGCAGCGTATCGCCGACAGTTAACTATGGCTACACCTTC. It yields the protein CASSVSPTVNYGYTF.